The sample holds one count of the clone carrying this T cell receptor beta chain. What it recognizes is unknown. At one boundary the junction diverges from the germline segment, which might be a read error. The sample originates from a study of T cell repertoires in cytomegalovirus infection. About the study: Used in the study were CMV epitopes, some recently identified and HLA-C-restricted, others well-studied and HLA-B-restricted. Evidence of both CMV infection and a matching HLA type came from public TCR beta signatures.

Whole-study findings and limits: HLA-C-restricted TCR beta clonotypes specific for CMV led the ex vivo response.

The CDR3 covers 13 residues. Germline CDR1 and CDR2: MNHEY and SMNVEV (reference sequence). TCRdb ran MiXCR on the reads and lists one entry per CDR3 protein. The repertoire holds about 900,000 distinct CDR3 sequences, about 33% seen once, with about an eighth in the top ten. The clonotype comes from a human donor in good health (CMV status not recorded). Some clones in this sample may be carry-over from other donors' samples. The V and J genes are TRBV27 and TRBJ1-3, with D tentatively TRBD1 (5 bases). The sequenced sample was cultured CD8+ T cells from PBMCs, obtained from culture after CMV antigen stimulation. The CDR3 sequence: CASSGGVGNTMYF. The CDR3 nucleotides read TGTGCCAGCAGTGGAGGGGTCGGAAACACCATGTATTTT.